This T cell receptor beta chain was identified during a study of cytomegalovirus exposure and HLA in healthy donors. Details on this clone: Its antigen is currently unknown.

Findings of the study overall: Later analysis identified 15,000 to 20,000 TCR beta sequences associated with HLA alleles, using a false discovery rate threshold of 0.05.

The PCR employed 60 Vbeta primers together with 13 Jbeta primers. Libraries were prepared by immunoSEQ multiplex PCR; TCRdb keeps only in-frame clonotypes and omits some of them. The sample holds over 110,000 clones, about four fifths seen once. The V end was cut by 5 bases, the J end by 4 bases, with 13 bases between. Germline loops: CDR1 SGHDT, CDR2 YYEEEE. CDR3 size: 13 residues. The sequence was collected from a male donor in good health and CMV-seropositive. The rearrangement uses TRBV5-6 and TRBJ2-7; D is perhaps TRBD2 (6 bases). Sample: PBMCs. For the CDR3, the DNA is TGTGCCAGCAGGGCCGGGACTCAGTACGAGCAGTACTTC. Its protein is CASRAGTQYEQYF.